These 10 T cell receptor beta chains originate from one sample sequenced in a study of blood T cell repertoires in COVID-19. The protocol was immunoSEQ multiplex PCR, while the TCRdb copy is restricted to in-frame clones and leaves out a portion. The sample shows about 64,000 clones, 85% to 90% of them seen only once. What was sequenced was peripheral blood. Receptors were obtained from a man aged 50-59 years with active COVID-19.

The V gene is TRBV27, the J gene TRBJ1-5; tentatively, D is TRBD1 (5 bases). From germline, CDR1 is MNHEY and CDR2 SMNVEV (reference sequence). V was trimmed by 6 bases and J by 4 bases, leaving 22 bases between them. CDR3 length equals 17 residues. In DNA form, the CDR3 reads TGTGCCAGCAGAGTATCAATGGGGCCTCAAGGGAATCAGCCCCAGCATTTT. It yields the protein CASRVSMGPQGNQPQHF.

V usage is TRBV5-5 and J usage is TRBJ2-5, with D maybe TRBD2 (6 bases). Germline CDR1 and CDR2: SGHKS and YYEKEE (reference sequence). Trimming pared 5 bases from V and 3 bases from J, leaving 17 bases between. CDR3 length: 15 residues. CDR3: CASRRYSGTEETQYF. The CDR3 DNA reads as TGTGCCAGCAGGCGCTATTCCGGGACTGAAGAGACCCAGTACTTC. Full variable domain (missing parts from reference TRBV5-5 and TRBJ2-5): DAGVTQSPTHLIKTRGQQVTLRCSPISGHKSVSWYQQVLGQGPQFIFQYYEKEERGRGNFPDRFSARQFPNYSSELNVNALLLGDSALYLCASRRYSGTEETQYFGPGTRLLVL.

This clone was counted only a few times. The rearrangement joins TRBV29-1 to TRBJ1-2; 7 nucleotides agree with TRBD1. The CDR3 is 13 residues long. CDR1 and CDR2 (germline): SQVTM, ANQGSEA. Trimming removed 6 bases from V and 4 bases from J; junction bases left unmatched: 8. CDR3 in DNA: TGCAGCGTGACGACAGGGTCAGGCTATGGCTACACCTTC. Protein sequence: CSVTTGSGYGYTF. Filled out from reference TRBV29-1 and TRBJ1-2, the complete variable domain reads SAVISQKPSRDICQRGTSLTIQCQVDSQVTMMFWYRQQPGQSLTLIATANQGSEATYESGFVIDKFPISRPNLTFSTLTVSNMSPEDSSIYLCSVTTGSGYGYTFGSGTRLTVV.

The chain carries TRBV11-2 and TRBJ2-7, with D perhaps matching TRBD2 (6 bases). Looked up from germline, CDR1 is SGHAT and CDR2 is FQNNGV. The CDR3 consists of 15 residues. V was cut by 5 bases and J by 0 bases, with 14 bases left in between. CDR3 protein: CASSPSQTSSYEQYF. In DNA, the CDR3 is TGTGCCAGCAGCCCGTCCCAGACTAGCTCCTACGAGCAGTACTTC.

The V and J genes are TRBV7-2 and TRBJ2-6; the D gene is possibly TRBD2 (6 bases). The CDR3 is made up of 19 amino acids. The V gene's germline CDR1 is SGHTA and CDR2 FQGNSA. V was trimmed by 1 base and J by 3 bases, leaving 19 bases between them. CDR3 DNA: TGTGCCAGCAGCTTAGTCGGGACTCGGAATCCCTTTGGGGCCAACGTCCTGACTTTC. It encodes CASSLVGTRNPFGANVLTF. Full variable domain (rest looked up from reference TRBV7-2 and TRBJ2-6): GAGVSQSPSNKVTEKGKDVELRCDPISGHTALYWYRQSLGQGLEFLIYFQGNSAPDKSGLPSDRFSAERTGGSVSTLTIQRTQQEDSAVYLCASSLVGTRNPFGANVLTFGAGSRLTVL.

The genes are TRBV28 and TRBJ2-1; 11 nucleotides align to TRBD2. With 3 bases clipped from V and 1 base from J, the junction kept 26 bases outside the gene matches. In germline, CDR1 is MDHEN, CDR2 SYDVKM. The CDR3 totals 24 residues. The CDR3 DNA is TGTGCCAGCAGTTTTAGGCGGGTCTTCCGGAGGACTAGCGGGCCCAACCAGTCCTACAATGAGCAGTTCTTC. Amino acids: CASSFRRVFRRTSGPNQSYNEQFF.

This chain uses TRBV4-2 with TRBJ1-1, with D possibly TRBD1 on 6 matching bases. V lost 0 bases and J 4 bases, leaving 12 bases between the germline ends. Germline V CDR1 and CDR2: LGHNA, YNFKEQ. This CDR3 is built from 15 residues. CDR3 sequence (DNA): TGTGCCAGCAGCCAAGAAACAGGGATGGCCACTGAAGCTTTCTTT. The encoded protein is CASSQETGMATEAFF.

This clone has just one count. The chain links TRBV4-3 to TRBJ2-1; 10 bases align to TRBD1. This CDR3 is 17 amino acids long. CDR1 and CDR2 from the germline V gene are LGHNA and YSLEER. V shed 3 bases, J shed 7 bases, and the junction held 12 bases outside the gene matches. CDR3 protein: CASSQDGPGQGLNEQFF. The CDR3 DNA reads TGCGCCAGCAGCCAGGATGGACCGGGACAGGGGTTAAATGAGCAGTTCTTC.

In its sample, this clone was seen a few times. An end of the junction differs from the germline gene, which may be a read error. The gene calls are TRBV7-7 and TRBJ2-5, with TRBD1 matching over 8 bases. This CDR3 is built from 17 residues. Germline values: CDR1 SSHAT, CDR2 FNYEAQ (reference sequence). In DNA form, the CDR3 reads TGTGCTAGCAGCTTAGAAAGGGGCAGGGGGCTCGCAGAGACCCAGTACTTC. Protein: CASSLERGRGLAETQYF. Complete variable domain (other parts from reference TRBV7-7 and TRBJ2-5): GAGVSQSPRYKVTKRGQDVTLRCDPISSHATLYWYQQALGQGPEFLTYFNYEAQPDKSGLPSDRFSAERPEGSISTLTIQRTEQRDSAMYRCASSLERGRGLAETQYFGPGTRLLVL.

With respect to this clone: A read error may produce the germline difference seen at one junction end. The same CDR3 can be traced to other DNA sequences in this sample. This chain uses TRBV7-3 with TRBJ1-6; 7 nucleotides agree with TRBD1. The germline V gene has CDR1 SGHTA and CDR2 FQGTGA. This CDR3 is 15 amino acids long. This CDR3 is CASSQNRGRNSPLHF. The DNA of the CDR3 is TGTGCCAGCAGCCAAAACAGGGGCCGTAATTCACCTCTCCACTTT.